A selection of T cell receptor beta chains follows, all from one sample in a study of beta chain features in type 1 diabetes. Generated by immunoSEQ multiplex PCR, the TCRdb table keeps only in-frame clones and is missing some. The sample lists over 100,000 clones; approximately 39% were seen once. The specimen was stem cell memory CD4+ T cells from blood. These receptor sequences come from a woman aged 18-35 years in good health. CDR3s include the opening cysteine and the closing phenylalanine or tryptophan. The order of the fields is J gene, D gene, V gene, clone size, CDR3 DNA, CDR3 protein. D genes are given only for firm matches. Part of the rows lack a size; the others show once, few, many or a class for expanded clones.

J: TRBJ1-1; D: .; V: TRBV12-5; size: once; DNA: TGTGCTAGTGGTTTGGTACTGGGCAGAGAGAACACTGAAGCTTTCTTT; CDR3: CASGLVLGRENTEAFF
J: TRBJ1-5; D: TRBD1; V: TRBV29-1; size: .; DNA: TGCAGCGTCCGGGACAGGGGAAGCAATCAGCCCCAGCATTTT; CDR3: CSVRDRGSNQPQHF
J: TRBJ1-1; D: .; V: TRBV19; size: few; DNA: TGTGCCAGTAGTATATCCGTGGGACAGAACACTGAAGCTTTCTTT; CDR3: CASSISVGQNTEAFF
J: TRBJ1-1; D: .; V: TRBV7-9; size: few; DNA: TGTGCCAGCAGCTTACGCGGTGAAGCTTTCTTT; CDR3: CASSLRGEAFF
J: TRBJ2-1; D: TRBD1; V: TRBV7-2; size: .; DNA: TGTGCCAGCAGCAAGGACAGGGGGCGTAACAATGAGCAGTTCTTC; CDR3: CASSKDRGRNNEQFF
J: TRBJ2-7; D: TRBD2; V: TRBV9; size: .; DNA: TGTGCCAGCAGCGCAACTAGCGGGGCTACCTACGAGCAGTACTTC; CDR3: CASSATSGATYEQYF
J: TRBJ1-3; D: TRBD1; V: TRBV6-1; size: .; DNA: TGTGCCAGCAGTGATCAGGGGGCAAGCTCTGGAAACACCATATATTTT; CDR3: CASSDQGASSGNTIYF
J: TRBJ2-7; D: .; V: TRBV7-2; size: .; DNA: TGTGCCAGCAGCTCCCCCCCACACTCCTACGAGCAGTACTTC; CDR3: CASSSPPHSYEQYF
J: TRBJ1-5; D: .; V: TRBV28; size: .; DNA: TGTGCCAGCAGTCGACAGGCTCAGCCCCAGCATTTT; CDR3: CASSRQAQPQHF
J: TRBJ2-1; D: .; V: TRBV7-2; size: few; DNA: TGTGCCAGCGTGCCCCGCCTCGGACTTCAGTACAATGAGCAGTTCTTC; CDR3: CASVPRLGLQYNEQFF
J: TRBJ1-5; D: .; V: TRBV6-1; size: .; DNA: TGTGCCAGCAAGGGGCCAGAAGGGAGGGCCCAGCCCCAGCATTTT; CDR3: CASKGPEGRAQPQHF
J: TRBJ1-1; D: .; V: TRBV14; size: once; DNA: TGTGCCAGCAGCCTACCTTCATGGGCCAGTGACACTGAAGCTTTCTTT; CDR3: CASSLPSWASDTEAFF
J: TRBJ2-6; D: TRBD2; V: TRBV5-4; size: few; DNA: TGTGCCAGCAGTAGGACTAGCGGCCTCTCTGGGGCCAACGTCCTGACTTTC; CDR3: CASSRTSGLSGANVLTF
J: TRBJ1-2; D: .; V: TRBV18; size: .; DNA: TGTGCCAGCTCACCAGACAGAAATGGCTACACCTTC; CDR3: CASSPDRNGYTF
J: TRBJ2-1; D: .; V: TRBV5-1; size: .; DNA: TGCGCCAGCAGCTTGAGACGTTTAACAGGGCGATACAATGAGCAGTTCTTC; CDR3: CASSLRRLTGRYNEQFF
J: TRBJ2-7; D: TRBD2; V: TRBV5-1; size: .; DNA: TGCGCCAGCAGCTTGGTTCTAGCGGGAGGAGGCTACGAGCAGTACTTC; CDR3: CASSLVLAGGGYEQYF
J: TRBJ1-2; D: .; V: TRBV5-1; size: few; DNA: TGCGCCAGCAGCTTGGATCCAGGCTTCGGTTATGGCTACACCTTC; CDR3: CASSLDPGFGYGYTF
J: TRBJ2-3; D: .; V: TRBV18; size: few; DNA: TGTGCCAGCTCCCAGAGACAGAACGTCGGCACAGATACGCAGTATTTT; CDR3: CASSQRQNVGTDTQYF
J: TRBJ1-2; D: .; V: TRBV5-4; size: once; DNA: TGTGCCAGCAGCTTGAAGGGGGAAGTCCATGGCTACACCTTC; CDR3: CASSLKGEVHGYTF
J: TRBJ1-1; D: .; V: TRBV19; size: .; DNA: TGTGCCAGTAGTATTGGGGGCCTGAACACTGAAGCTTTCTTT; CDR3: CASSIGGLNTEAFF
J: TRBJ2-1; D: TRBD2; V: TRBV27; size: .; DNA: TGTGCCAGCAGTGCACTAGCGGGAGTTTTCCGGTTCTTC; CDR3: CASSALAGVFRFF
J: TRBJ2-6; D: TRBD1; V: TRBV7-2; size: few; DNA: TGTGCCAGCAGCTGGACAGGCCGATCGAACTCTGGGGCCAACGTCCTGACTTTC; CDR3: CASSWTGRSNSGANVLTF
J: TRBJ1-2; D: .; V: TRBV5-4; size: .; DNA: TGTGCCAGCAGCTTGGAGACTGGCTATGGCTACACCTTC; CDR3: CASSLETGYGYTF
J: TRBJ2-5; D: TRBD2; V: TRBV7-2; size: .; DNA: TGTGCCAGCAGCTTTATTTCGGGAGGGCCTTGGCGTGAGACCCAGTACTTC; CDR3: CASSFISGGPWRETQYF
J: TRBJ2-1; D: TRBD1; V: TRBV6-6; size: .; DNA: TGTGCCAGCAGTCCACACGGGACAGGCCAATACAATGAGCAGTTCTTC; CDR3: CASSPHGTGQYNEQFF
J: TRBJ2-7; D: TRBD2; V: TRBV30; size: .; DNA: TGTGCCTTTACTGCCGGGACTAGCGGGACCTACGAGCAGTACTTC; CDR3: CAFTAGTSGTYEQYF
J: TRBJ1-1; D: TRBD1; V: TRBV6-6; size: few; DNA: TGTGCCAGCCGGGGGGACAGGGGAGCTTTCTTT; CDR3: CASRGDRGAFF
J: TRBJ2-5; D: TRBD1; V: TRBV15; size: .; DNA: TGTGCCACCAGCTACCGACAGGGGTTGTCAGAGACCCAGTACTTC; CDR3: CATSYRQGLSETQYF
J: TRBJ2-1; D: TRBD2; V: TRBV11-2; size: few; DNA: TGTGCCAGCAGCCGTATAGCGGGATTGTCCTACAATGAGCAGTTCTTC; CDR3: CASSRIAGLSYNEQFF
J: TRBJ1-2; D: .; V: TRBV2; size: .; DNA: TGTGCCAGCAGTCAAACAGGCCCCGCTTGGAGCTACACCTTC; CDR3: CASSQTGPAWSYTF
J: TRBJ2-7; D: TRBD1; V: TRBV6-6; size: once; DNA: TGTGCCAGCAGCGCCGGGACAGGGGCATACGAGCAGTACTTC; CDR3: CASSAGTGAYEQYF
J: TRBJ2-3; D: TRBD1; V: TRBV7-9; size: .; DNA: TGTGCCAGCAGCTTAAGGACAGGAGGCACAGATACGCAGTATTTT; CDR3: CASSLRTGGTDTQYF
J: TRBJ1-2; D: .; V: TRBV28; size: once; DNA: TGTGCCAGCAGTTTGCCAGGGGGCTACACCTTC; CDR3: CASSLPGGYTF
J: TRBJ2-1; D: .; V: TRBV19; size: few; DNA: TGTGCCAGTAGTATCCGACGGGAGACTTACAATGAGCAGTTCTTC; CDR3: CASSIRRETYNEQFF
J: TRBJ2-7; D: TRBD1; V: TRBV6-6; size: .; DNA: TGTGCCAGCAGTTACCCTCAAGGACAGGGGGCGTACGAGCAGTACTTC; CDR3: CASSYPQGQGAYEQYF
J: TRBJ2-1; D: .; V: TRBV28; size: .; DNA: TGTGCCAGCACTGGAGGAATTCTTCAGGCCAATGAGCAGTTCTTC; CDR3: CASTGGILQANEQFF
J: TRBJ1-3; D: .; V: TRBV4-3; size: .; DNA: TGCGCCAGTACCCGGGACATCTCTGGAAACACCATATATTTT; CDR3: CASTRDISGNTIYF
J: TRBJ1-1; D: TRBD1; V: TRBV19; size: .; DNA: TGTGCCAGTAGCCCCAGGGGGTTCGGTGCTTTCTTT; CDR3: CASSPRGFGAFF
J: TRBJ2-5; D: TRBD1; V: TRBV11-2; size: .; DNA: TGTGCCAGCAGCCAGGGGACAGGTCAAGAGACCCAGTACTTC; CDR3: CASSQGTGQETQYF
J: TRBJ2-1; D: TRBD2; V: TRBV5-4; size: .; DNA: TGTGCCAGCAGCCCCGGCGGGAGGACTAGCGGGTCCTACAATGAGCAGTTCTTC; CDR3: CASSPGGRTSGSYNEQFF
J: TRBJ2-1; D: TRBD2; V: TRBV5-1; size: .; DNA: TGCGCCAGCAGCTTACGACTAGCGGGAGGGCCGTCCTACAATGAGCAGTTCTTC; CDR3: CASSLRLAGGPSYNEQFF
J: TRBJ2-1; D: TRBD2; V: TRBV7-9; size: .; DNA: TGTGCCAGCAGGCTTAGCGGGAAGACCTACAATGAGCAGTTCTTC; CDR3: CASRLSGKTYNEQFF